This T cell receptor (beta chain) is from a study of early T cells in non-severe SARS-CoV-2 infection. TCRdb called the 5' RACE reads again in MiXCR, with one record for every CDR3 protein. Among tens of thousands of distinct CDR3 sequences listed, less than 11% were seen once. The origin of this receptor is an adult who was a healthcare worker with PCR-confirmed SARS-CoV-2 infection or an uninfected control (not recorded which). Material: whole blood.

CDR3 nucleotides: TGCAGTGCTAGAGCAGGGCAGGGGGCCTCCTATGGCTACACCTTC. Its translation: CSARAGQGASYGYTF. This chain connects TRBV20-1 to TRBJ1-2, with 8 bases identical to TRBD1. The CDR3 is 15 amino acids. J gave up 4 bases and V 1 base, and 8 bases lay outside the gene matches. Germline loops: CDR1 DFQATT, CDR2 SNEGSKA (reference sequence).